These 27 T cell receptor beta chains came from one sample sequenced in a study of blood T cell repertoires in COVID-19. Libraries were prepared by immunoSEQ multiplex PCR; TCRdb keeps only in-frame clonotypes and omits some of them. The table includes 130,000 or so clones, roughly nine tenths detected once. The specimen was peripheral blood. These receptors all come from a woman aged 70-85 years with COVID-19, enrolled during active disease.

CDR3 coding DNA: TGTGCCAGCAGCAAGGACAGGGGTGGCAATCAGCCCCAGCATTTT. Translating it yields CASSKDRGGNQPQHF. The chain carries TRBV3-1 (or the pseudogene TRBV3-2) and TRBJ1-5; the match to TRBD1 covers 9 bases. CDR3 size: 15 residues. Losses at the gene ends were 5 bases for V and 2 bases for J; bases not matched to a gene: 4. Germline loops: CDR1 LGHDT, CDR2 YNNKEL (reference sequence).

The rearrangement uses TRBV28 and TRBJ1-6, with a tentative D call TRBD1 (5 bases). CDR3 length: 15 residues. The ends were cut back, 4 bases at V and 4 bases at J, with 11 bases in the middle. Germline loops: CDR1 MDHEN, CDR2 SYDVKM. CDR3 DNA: TGTGCCAGCAGTTGGGGTAGGGGTTATAATTCACCCCTCCACTTT. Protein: CASSWGRGYNSPLHF.

CDR3 in DNA: TGTGCCAGTAGTTCCCCTAGCGGGAGCCAGGATGAGCAGTACTTC. It is translated as CASSSPSGSQDEQYF. The V and J genes are TRBV19 and TRBJ2-7; 10 bases are shared with TRBD2. The CDR3 length is 15 residues. After removal of 5 bases from V and 7 bases from J, the junction contained 11 bases not matched to a gene. The germline V gene encodes CDR1 LNHDA and CDR2 SQIVND (reference sequence).

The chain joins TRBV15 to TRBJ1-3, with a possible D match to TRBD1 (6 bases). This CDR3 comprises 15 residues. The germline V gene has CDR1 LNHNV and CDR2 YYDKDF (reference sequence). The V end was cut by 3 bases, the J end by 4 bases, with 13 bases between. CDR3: CATSSSGVVGNTIYF. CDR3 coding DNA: TGTGCCACCAGCAGTTCAGGGGTAGTCGGAAACACCATATATTTT. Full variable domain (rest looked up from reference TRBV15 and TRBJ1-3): DAMVIQNPRYQVTQFGKPVTLSCSQTLNHNVMYWYQQKSSQAPKLLFHYYDKDFNNEADTPDNFQSRRPNTSFCFLDIRSPGLGDTAMYLCATSSSGVVGNTIYFGEGSWLTVV.

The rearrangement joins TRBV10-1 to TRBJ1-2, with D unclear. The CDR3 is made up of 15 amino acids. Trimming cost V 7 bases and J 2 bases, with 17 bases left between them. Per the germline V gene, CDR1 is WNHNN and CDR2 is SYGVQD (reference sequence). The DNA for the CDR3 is TGCGCCAGCATGGCCCTTCCTCAGGTAAACTATGGCTACACCTTC. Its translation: CASMALPQVNYGYTF.

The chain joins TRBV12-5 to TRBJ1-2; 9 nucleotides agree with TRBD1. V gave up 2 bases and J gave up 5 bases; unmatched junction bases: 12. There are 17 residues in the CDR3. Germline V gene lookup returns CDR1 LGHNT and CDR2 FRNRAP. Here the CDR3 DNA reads TGTGCTAGTGGTTTGTCAACCTTCCAGGGACAGGGATATGGCTACACCTTC. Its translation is CASGLSTFQGQGYGYTF.

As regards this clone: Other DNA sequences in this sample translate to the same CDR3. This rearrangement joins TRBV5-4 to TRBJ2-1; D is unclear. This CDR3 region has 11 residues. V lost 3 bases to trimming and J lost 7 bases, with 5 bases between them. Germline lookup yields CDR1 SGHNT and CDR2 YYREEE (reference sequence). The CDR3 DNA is TGTGCCAGCAGCTCGAGTAATGAGCAGTTCTTC. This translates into CASSSSNEQFF.

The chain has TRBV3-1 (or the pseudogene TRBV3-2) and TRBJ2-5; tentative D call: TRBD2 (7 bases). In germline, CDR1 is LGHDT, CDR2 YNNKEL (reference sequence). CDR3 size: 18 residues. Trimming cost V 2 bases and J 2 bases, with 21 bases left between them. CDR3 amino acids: CASSQRRGTGGLQETQYF. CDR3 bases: TGTGCCAGCAGCCAACGCCGGGGGACGGGGGGCCTACAAGAGACCCAGTACTTC.

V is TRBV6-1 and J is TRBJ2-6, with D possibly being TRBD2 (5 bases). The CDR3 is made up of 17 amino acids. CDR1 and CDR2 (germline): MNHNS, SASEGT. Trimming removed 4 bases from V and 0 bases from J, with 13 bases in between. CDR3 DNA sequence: TGTGCCAGCAGTGTTGGACTCACTAGCTCTGGGGCCAACGTCCTGACTTTC. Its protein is CASSVGLTSSGANVLTF.

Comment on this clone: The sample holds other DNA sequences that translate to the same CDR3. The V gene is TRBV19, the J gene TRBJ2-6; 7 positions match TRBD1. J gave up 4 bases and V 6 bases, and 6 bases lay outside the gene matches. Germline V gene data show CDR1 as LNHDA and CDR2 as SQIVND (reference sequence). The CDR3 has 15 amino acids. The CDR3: CASRRQGYGANVLTF. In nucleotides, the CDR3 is TGTGCCAGTAGAAGACAGGGCTACGGGGCCAACGTCCTGACTTTC.

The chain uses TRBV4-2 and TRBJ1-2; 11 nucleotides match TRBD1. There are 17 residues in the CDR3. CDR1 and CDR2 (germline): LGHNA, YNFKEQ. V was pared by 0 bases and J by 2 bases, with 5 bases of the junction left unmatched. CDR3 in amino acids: CASSQDRGQGENYGYTF. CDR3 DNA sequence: TGTGCCAGCAGCCAAGATAGGGGACAGGGGGAAAACTATGGCTACACCTTC.

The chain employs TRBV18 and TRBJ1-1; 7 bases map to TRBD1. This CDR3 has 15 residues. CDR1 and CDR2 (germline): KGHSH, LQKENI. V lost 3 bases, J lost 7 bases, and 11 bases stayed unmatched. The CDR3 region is CASSPVSRGQLEAFF. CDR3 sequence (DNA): TGTGCCAGCTCACCGGTATCGCGGGGACAGCTTGAAGCTTTCTTT.

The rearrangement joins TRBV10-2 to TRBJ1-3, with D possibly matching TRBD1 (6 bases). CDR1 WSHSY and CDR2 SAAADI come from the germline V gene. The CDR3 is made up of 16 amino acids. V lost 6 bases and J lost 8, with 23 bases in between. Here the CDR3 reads CASRISADIPGDTIYF. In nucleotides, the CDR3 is TGCGCCAGCAGGATAAGTGCGGACATCCCAGGGGACACCATATATTTT.

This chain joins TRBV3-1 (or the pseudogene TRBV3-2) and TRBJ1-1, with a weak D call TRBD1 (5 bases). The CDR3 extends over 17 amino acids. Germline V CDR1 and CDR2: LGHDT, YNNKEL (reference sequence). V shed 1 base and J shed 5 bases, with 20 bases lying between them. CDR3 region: CASSQVAGTKLETEAFF. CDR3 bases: TGTGCCAGCAGCCAAGTGGCGGGGACCAAACTAGAGACTGAAGCTTTCTTT.

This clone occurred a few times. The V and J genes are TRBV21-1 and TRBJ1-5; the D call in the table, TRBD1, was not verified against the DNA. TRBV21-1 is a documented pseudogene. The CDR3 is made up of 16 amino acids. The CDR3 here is CASSKRQGDSNQPQHF. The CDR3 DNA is TGTGCCAGCAGCAAAAGACAGGGGGATAGCAATCAGCCCCAGCATTTT.

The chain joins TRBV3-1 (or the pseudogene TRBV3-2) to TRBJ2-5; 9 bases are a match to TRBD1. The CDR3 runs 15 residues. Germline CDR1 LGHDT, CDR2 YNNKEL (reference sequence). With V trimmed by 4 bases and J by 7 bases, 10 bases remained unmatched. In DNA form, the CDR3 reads TGTGCCAGCAGCCTATCCCAGGACAGGGGAGGGACCCAGTACTTC. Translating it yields CASSLSQDRGGTQYF.

This chain's CDR3 is CASSLVRVPEAFF. Written as DNA, the CDR3 is TGTGCCAGCAGCTTAGTGAGGGTGCCTGAAGCTTTCTTT. The chain links TRBV11-2 to TRBJ1-1; D is unresolved. V lost 1 base and J lost 6, with 9 bases in between. CDR1 is SGHAT and CDR2 is FQNNGV in the germline V gene. The CDR3 consists of 13 residues.

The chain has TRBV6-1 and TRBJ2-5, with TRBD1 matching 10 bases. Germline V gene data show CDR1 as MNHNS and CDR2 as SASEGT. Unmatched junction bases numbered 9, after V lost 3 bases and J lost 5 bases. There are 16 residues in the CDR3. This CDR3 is CASSDPRDRGRETQYF. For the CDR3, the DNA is TGTGCCAGCAGTGACCCTCGGGACAGGGGAAGGGAGACCCAGTACTTC.

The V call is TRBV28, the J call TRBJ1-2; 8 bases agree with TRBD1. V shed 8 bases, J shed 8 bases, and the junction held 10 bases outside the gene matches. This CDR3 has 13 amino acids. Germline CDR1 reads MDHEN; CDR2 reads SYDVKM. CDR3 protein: CASRPQGAGGYTF. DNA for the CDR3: TGTGCCAGCCGGCCCCAGGGGGCGGGGGGCTACACCTTC.

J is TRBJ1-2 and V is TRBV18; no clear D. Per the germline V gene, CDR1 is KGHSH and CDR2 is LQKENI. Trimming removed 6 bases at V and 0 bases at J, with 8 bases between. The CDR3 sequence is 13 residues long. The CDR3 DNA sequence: TGTGCCAGCTCCCGCGATCCTAACTATGGCTACACCTTC. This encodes CASSRDPNYGYTF.

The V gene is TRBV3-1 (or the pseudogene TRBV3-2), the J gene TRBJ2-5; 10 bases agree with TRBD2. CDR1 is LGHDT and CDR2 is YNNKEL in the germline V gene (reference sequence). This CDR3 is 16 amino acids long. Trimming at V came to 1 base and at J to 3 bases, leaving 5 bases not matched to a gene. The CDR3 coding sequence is TGTGCCAGCAGCCAAGGCTGGCTAGCGGGGGAAGAGACCCAGTACTTC. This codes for CASSQGWLAGEETQYF.

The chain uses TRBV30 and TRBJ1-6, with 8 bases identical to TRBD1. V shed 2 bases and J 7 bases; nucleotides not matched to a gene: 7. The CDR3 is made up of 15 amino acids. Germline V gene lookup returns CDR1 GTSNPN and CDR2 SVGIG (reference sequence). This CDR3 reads CAWSLDRGQNSPLHF. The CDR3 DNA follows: TGTGCCTGGAGTCTAGACAGGGGCCAAAATTCACCCCTCCACTTT.

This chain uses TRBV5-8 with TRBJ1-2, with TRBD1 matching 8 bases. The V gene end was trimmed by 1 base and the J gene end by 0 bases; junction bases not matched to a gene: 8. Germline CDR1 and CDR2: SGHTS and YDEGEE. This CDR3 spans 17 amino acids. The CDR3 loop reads CASSLTRDRSPNYGYTF. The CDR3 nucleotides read TGTGCCAGCAGCTTGACCCGGGACAGGTCACCTAACTATGGCTACACCTTC. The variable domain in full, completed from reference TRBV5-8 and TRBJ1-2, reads EAGVTQSPTHLIKTRGQQATLRCSPISGHTSVYWYQQALGLGLQFLLWYDEGEERNRGNFPPRFSGRQFPNYSSELNVNALELEDSALYLCASSLTRDRSPNYGYTFGSGTRLTVV.

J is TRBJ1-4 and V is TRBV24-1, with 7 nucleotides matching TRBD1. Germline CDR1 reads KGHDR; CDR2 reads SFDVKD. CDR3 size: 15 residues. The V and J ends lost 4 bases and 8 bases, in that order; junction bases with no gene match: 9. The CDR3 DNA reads TGTGCCACCAGTGAACCGCAACAGACAGGGGAAAAACTGTTTTTT. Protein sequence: CATSEPQQTGEKLFF.

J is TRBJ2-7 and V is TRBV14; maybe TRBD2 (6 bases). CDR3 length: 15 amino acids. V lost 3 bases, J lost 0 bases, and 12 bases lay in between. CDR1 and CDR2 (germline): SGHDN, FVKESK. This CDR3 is CASSHGRGYSYEQYF. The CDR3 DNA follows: TGTGCCAGCAGCCACGGGCGGGGCTACTCCTACGAGCAGTACTTC.

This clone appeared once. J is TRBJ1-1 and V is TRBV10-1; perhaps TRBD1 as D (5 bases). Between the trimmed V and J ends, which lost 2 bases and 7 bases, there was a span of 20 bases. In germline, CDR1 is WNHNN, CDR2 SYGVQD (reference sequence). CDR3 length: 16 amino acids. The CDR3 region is CASSEPFPLTEREAFF. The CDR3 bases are TGCGCCAGCAGTGAGCCCTTCCCTCTGACAGAACGTGAAGCTTTCTTT.

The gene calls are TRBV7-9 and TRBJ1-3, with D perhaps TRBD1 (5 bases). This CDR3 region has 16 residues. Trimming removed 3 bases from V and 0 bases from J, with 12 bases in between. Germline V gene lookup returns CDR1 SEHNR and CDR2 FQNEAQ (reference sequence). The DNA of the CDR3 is TGTGCCAGCAGCTTGGCGGGGGTTAGCTCTGGAAACACCATATATTTT. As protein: CASSLAGVSSGNTIYF.